These T cell receptor beta chains were read from a single sample in a study of early T cells in non-severe SARS-CoV-2 infection. TCRdb re-analysed the 5' RACE reads in MiXCR, keeping a single row per CDR3 protein. The sample records tens of thousands of distinct CDR3 sequences, about 4.9% being singletons. Source: whole blood, taken at baseline. The receptors were gathered from an adult who was a healthcare worker with PCR-confirmed SARS-CoV-2 infection or an uninfected control (not recorded which). Both conserved end residues are part of each CDR3. A D gene is named only where the DNA matches it firmly. The size entry gives how often the clone was seen (once, few, many) or a class if it is expanded.

clone_size j_call d_call v_call cdr3_aa cdr3_nt
many TRBJ2-1 NA TRBV9 CASSLAVYNEQFF TGTGCCAGCAGCTTAGCAGTCTACAATGAGCAGTTCTTC
many TRBJ2-5 TRBD2 TRBV25-1 CASSDRGRAETQYF TGTGCCAGCAGTGATCGGGGGAGGGCGGAGACCCAGTACTTC
many TRBJ2-1 TRBD2 TRBV11-1 CASSLGGGLSYNEQFF TGTGCCAGCAGCTTGGGCGGGGGACTCTCCTACAATGAGCAGTTCTTC
many TRBJ2-2 NA TRBV4-3 CASSLSLVAGVWTGELFF TGCGCCAGCAGCCTATCCCTCGTGGCAGGGGTATGGACCGGGGAGCTGTTTTTT
many TRBJ1-1 NA TRBV29-1 CSVVSAETEAFF TGCAGCGTCGTCTCGGCGGAAACTGAAGCTTTCTTT
many TRBJ2-5 NA TRBV20-1 CSARSGLKASPETQYF TGCAGTGCTAGATCTGGACTAAAGGCGAGTCCCGAGACCCAGTACTTC
many TRBJ2-1 NA TRBV7-8 CASTEEGVRNEQFF TGTGCCAGCACCGAAGAGGGGGTCAGGAATGAGCAGTTCTTC
medium-sized TRBJ2-1 NA TRBV29-1 CSGGLYNNEQFF TGCAGCGGAGGACTATATAACAATGAGCAGTTCTTC
few TRBJ2-5 TRBD1 TRBV7-2 CASSPGQAQETQYF TGTGCCAGCAGCCCCGGACAGGCGCAAGAGACCCAGTACTTC
few TRBJ1-6 NA TRBV20-1 CSARGTANSPLHF TGCAGTGCTAGGGGGACGGCTAATTCACCCCTCCACTTT
many TRBJ2-1 TRBD2 TRBV7-9 CASSQRPGRGDHEQFF TGTGCCAGCAGCCAGAGACCGGGACGGGGGGACCATGAGCAGTTCTTC
many TRBJ1-2 NA TRBV6-6 CASRPGGNYGYTF TGTGCCAGCCGACCGGGGGGCAACTATGGCTACACCTTC
many TRBJ2-1 TRBD1 TRBV5-1 CASSPGQGAFNEQFF TGCGCCAGCAGTCCCGGACAGGGGGCTTTCAATGAGCAGTTCTTC
medium-sized TRBJ2-5 TRBD2 TRBV14 CASSHQLAGVETQYF TGTGCCAGCAGCCACCAGTTAGCGGGAGTCGAGACCCAGTACTTC
many TRBJ2-7 TRBD2 TRBV12-3/TRBV12-4 CASSILSGRAFSYEQYF TGTGCCAGCAGTATCCTTAGCGGGAGGGCCTTCTCCTACGAGCAGTACTTC
many TRBJ2-1 TRBD2 TRBV7-8 CASSLASSGSLNEQFF TGTGCCAGCAGCTTAGCGAGCAGCGGGAGTCTGAATGAGCAGTTCTTC
once TRBJ2-1 NA TRBV25-1 CATALGGGDEQFF TGTGCCACCGCCCTAGGGGGGGGCGATGAGCAGTTCTTC
many TRBJ2-7 NA TRBV12-3/TRBV12-4 CASSLNPSYEQYF TGTGCCAGCAGTCTTAACCCGTCCTACGAGCAGTACTTC
many TRBJ2-3 NA TRBV6-5 CATWGGGESTDTQYF TGTGCCACCTGGGGGGGGGGCGAGTCAACAGATACGCAGTATTTT
few TRBJ2-7 TRBD2 TRBV18 CASSPGTSGGHEQYF TGTGCCAGCTCACCCGGGACTAGCGGGGGCCACGAGCAGTACTTC
many TRBJ1-2 NA TRBV28 CASSRPEFYGYTF TGTGCCAGCAGTCGGCCTGAATTTTATGGCTACACCTTC
many TRBJ1-2 TRBD1 TRBV20-1 CSAPWDSHISNYGYTF TGCAGTGCTCCATGGGACAGCCACATATCTAACTATGGCTACACCTTC
many TRBJ1-5 TRBD1 TRBV20-1 CSASTPGQGNQPQHF TGCAGTGCTTCAACTCCGGGACAGGGTAATCAGCCCCAGCATTTT
many TRBJ1-2 TRBD1 TRBV18 CASSSTGVYGYTF TGTGCCAGCTCATCGACAGGGGTCTATGGCTACACCTTC
many TRBJ2-3 NA TRBV12-3/TRBV12-4 CASERAGAHTGTQYF TGTGCCAGCGAGCGGGCGGGCGCCCACACAGGTACGCAGTATTTT